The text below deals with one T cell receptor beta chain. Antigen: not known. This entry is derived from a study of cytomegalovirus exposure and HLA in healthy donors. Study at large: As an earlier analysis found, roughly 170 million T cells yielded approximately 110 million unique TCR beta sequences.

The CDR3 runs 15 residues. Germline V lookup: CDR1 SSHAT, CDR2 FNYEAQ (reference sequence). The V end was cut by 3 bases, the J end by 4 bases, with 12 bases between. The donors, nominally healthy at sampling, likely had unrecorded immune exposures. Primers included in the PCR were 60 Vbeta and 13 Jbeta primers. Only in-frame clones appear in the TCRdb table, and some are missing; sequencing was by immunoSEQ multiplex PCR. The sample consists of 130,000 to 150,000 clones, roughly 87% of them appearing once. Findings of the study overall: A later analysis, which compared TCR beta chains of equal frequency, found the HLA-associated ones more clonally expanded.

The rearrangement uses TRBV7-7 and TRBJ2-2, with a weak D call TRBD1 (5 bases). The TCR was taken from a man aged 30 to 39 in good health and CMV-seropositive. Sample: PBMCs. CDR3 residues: CASSFGAGSTGELFF. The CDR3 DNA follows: TGTGCCAGCAGCTTTGGGGCAGGGTCCACCGGGGAGCTGTTTTTT.